This record concerns one TCR beta chain sequence. Germline assignment: CDR1 SGHNT and CDR2 YYREEE (reference sequence). The CDR3 runs to 16 residues. The germline V and J ends were trimmed by 2 bases and 3 bases, with 17 bases remaining between them. The entry originates in a study of T cell responses to AZD1222 COVID-19 vaccine. The repertoire was sequenced with immunoSEQ multiplex PCR; TCRdb's copy has only in-frame clones and lacks some. The sample carries fewer than 65,000 clones, roughly 90% recorded once. This chain joins TRBV5-4 and TRBJ1-2; D not resolved. The TCR comes from an adult who received the AZD1222 COVID-19 vaccine. The sequenced sample was peripheral blood, obtained 28 days after the second AZD1222 dose. This chain's CDR3 is CASSFSIKEGYYGYTF. Here the CDR3 DNA reads TGTGCCAGCAGCTTTAGTATTAAGGAAGGCTACTATGGCTACACCTTC.